The T cell receptor beta chain described here comes from a study of T cells after posttransplantation cyclophosphamide. Generated by immunoSEQ multiplex PCR, the TCRdb table keeps only in-frame clones and is missing some. Of under 2,000 clones listed, roughly 85% are singletons. Cyclophosphamide on days +3 and +4 followed busulfan-fludarabine conditioning and a marrow graft. Specimen: PBMCs, collected approximately 320 days after allogeneic stem cell transplant with posttransplant cyclophosphamide. The source is a young adult male patient who received an allogeneic stem cell transplant from a related donor, was CMV-positive, and had acute GVHD only. Some T cells may be supplied by the graft donor.

The CDR3 DNA sequence: TGTGCCAGCAGTTTATTAGGCGGGGATTACGAGCAGTACTTC. Translating it yields CASSLLGGDYEQYF. This chain connects TRBV27 to TRBJ2-7; perhaps TRBD2 as D (6 bases). Per germline, CDR1 MNHEY and CDR2 SMNVEV (reference sequence). V gave up 1 base and J gave up 4 bases, with 11 bases separating them. The CDR3 totals 14 residues.